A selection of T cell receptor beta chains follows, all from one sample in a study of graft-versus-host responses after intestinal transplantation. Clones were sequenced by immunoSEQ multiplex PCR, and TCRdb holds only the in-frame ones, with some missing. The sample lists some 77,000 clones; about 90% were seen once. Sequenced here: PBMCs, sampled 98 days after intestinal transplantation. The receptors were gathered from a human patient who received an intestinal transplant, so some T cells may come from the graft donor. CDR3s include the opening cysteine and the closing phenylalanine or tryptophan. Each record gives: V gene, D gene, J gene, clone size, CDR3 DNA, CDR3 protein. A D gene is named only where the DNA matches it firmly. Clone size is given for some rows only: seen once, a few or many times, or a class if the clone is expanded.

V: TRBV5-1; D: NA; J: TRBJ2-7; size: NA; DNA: TGCGCCAGCAGCTTGGAAGGCAGCTCCTACGAGCAGTACTTC; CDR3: CASSLEGSSYEQYF
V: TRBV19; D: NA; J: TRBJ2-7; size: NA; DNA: TGTGCCAGTAGGGACTCGGGGGAACTTTCCTACGAGCAGTACTTC; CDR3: CASRDSGELSYEQYF
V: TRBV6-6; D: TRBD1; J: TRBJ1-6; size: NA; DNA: TGTGCCAGCAGCCAGGGGGCTCGGGGTTCACCCCTCCACTTT; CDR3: CASSQGARGSPLHF
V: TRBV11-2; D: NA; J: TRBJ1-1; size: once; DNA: TGTGCCAGCATCATCCCGCGGGGGACTGAAGCTTTCTTT; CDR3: CASIIPRGTEAFF
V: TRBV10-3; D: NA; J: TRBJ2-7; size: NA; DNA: TGTGCCATTCAAGCAAATATGGTTACCGACGAGCAGTACTTC; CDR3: CAIQANMVTDEQYF
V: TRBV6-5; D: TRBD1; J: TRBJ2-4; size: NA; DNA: TGTGCCAGCAGATTACAGGGGAGTGGCATTCAGTACTTC; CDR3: CASRLQGSGIQYF
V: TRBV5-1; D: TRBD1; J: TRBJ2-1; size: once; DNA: TGCGCCAGCAGATGGACAGGGGACGCCTCCAATGAGCAGTTCTTC; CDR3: CASRWTGDASNEQFF
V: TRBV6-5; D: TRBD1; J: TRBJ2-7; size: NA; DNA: TGTGCCAGCAGTTACTCGGGACAGGGGGTCTACGAGCAGTACTTC; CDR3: CASSYSGQGVYEQYF
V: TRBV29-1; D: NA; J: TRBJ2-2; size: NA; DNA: TGCAGCGTTGAAGATGGACAACCTGGACAGCCGAACACCGGGGAGCTGTTTTTT; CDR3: CSVEDGQPGQPNTGELFF
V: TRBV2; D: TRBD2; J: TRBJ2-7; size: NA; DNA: TGTGCCAGCTCGGGACGCTCGGGGGGGAACGAGCAGTACTTC; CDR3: CASSGRSGGNEQYF
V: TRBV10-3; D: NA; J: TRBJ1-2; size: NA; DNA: TGTGCCATCGGAGGGACGGGTGATAGAGGCTATGGCTACACCTTC; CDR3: CAIGGTGDRGYGYTF
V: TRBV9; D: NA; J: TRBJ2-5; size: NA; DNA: TGTGCCAGCAGCGTAGAGGGGAACCAGGAAGAGACCCAGTACTTC; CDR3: CASSVEGNQEETQYF
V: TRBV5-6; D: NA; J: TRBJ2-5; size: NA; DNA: TGTGCCAGCAGCGCCCGGGACAACCCGTACCAAGAGACCCAGTACTTC; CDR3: CASSARDNPYQETQYF
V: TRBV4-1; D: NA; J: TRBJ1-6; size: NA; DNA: TGCGCCAGCAGCCAAGAGGGAATAGGTAATTCACCCCTCCACTTT; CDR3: CASSQEGIGNSPLHF
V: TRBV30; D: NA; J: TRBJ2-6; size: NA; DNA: TGTGCCTGGGCGCTTAAGCGTTATAACCAAAGTCGGGCCAACGTCCTGACTTTC; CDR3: CAWALKRYNQSRANVLTF
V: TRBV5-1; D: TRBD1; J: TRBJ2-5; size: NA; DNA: TGCGCCAGCAGGCTGATTGGGGACAGCAAAGAGACCCAGTACTTC; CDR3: CASRLIGDSKETQYF
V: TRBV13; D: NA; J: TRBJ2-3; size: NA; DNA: TGTGCCAGCAGCGCGGGCACAGATACGCAGTATTTT; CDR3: CASSAGTDTQYF
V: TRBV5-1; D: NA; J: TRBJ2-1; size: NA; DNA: TGCGCCAGCAGCTTGTCGGGAACGGATGAGCAGTTCTTC; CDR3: CASSLSGTDEQFF
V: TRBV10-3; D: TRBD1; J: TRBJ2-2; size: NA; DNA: TGTGCCATCAGTGAGTCCAGTAGCCCGATCAAGGGGGCGCATGTCACCGGGGAGCTGTTTTTT; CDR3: CAISESSSPIKGAHVTGELFF
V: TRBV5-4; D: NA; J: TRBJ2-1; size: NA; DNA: TGTGCCAGCAGCTTGAGCTTCAATGAGCAGTTCTTC; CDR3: CASSLSFNEQFF
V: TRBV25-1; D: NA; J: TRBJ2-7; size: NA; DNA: TGTGCCAGCAGTGTGAGGGAGGAGCAGTACTTC; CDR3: CASSVREEQYF
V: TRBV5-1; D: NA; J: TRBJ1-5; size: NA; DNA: TGCGCCAGCAGCTCAAGCAGAGGACTGATGAGCAATCAGCCCCAGCATTTT; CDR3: CASSSSRGLMSNQPQHF
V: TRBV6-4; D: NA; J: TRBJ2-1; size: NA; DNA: TGTGCCAGCAGGAGCGCCCTGCCCTCCTACAATGAGCAGTTCTTC; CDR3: CASRSALPSYNEQFF